Below are 21 T cell receptor beta chains sequenced from a single sample in a study of shared clonotypes between healthy human individuals. Using immunoSEQ multiplex PCR, the repertoire was profiled, and TCRdb retains in-frame clones only, with some absent. In the table there are about 2 million clones, over 85% of which are singletons. Positively selected for CCR7, the CD45RO-negative cells used as naive CD8 cells excluded terminally differentiated effector memory CD45RA+ cells. Sequenced input: naive CD8+ T cells sorted from blood. Receptors originate from a man aged 18 to 29 in good health.

A word on this clone: Different DNA sequences within this sample yield the same CDR3. The CDR3 DNA is TGTGCCAGCAGCTACCCCGACAGGTACGAGCAGTACTTC. Translating gives CASSYPDRYEQYF. The chain recombines TRBV7-9 with TRBJ2-7; D is possibly TRBD1 (6 bases). V lost 4 bases to trimming and J lost 4 bases, with 11 bases between them. CDR3 size: 13 residues. Per germline, CDR1 SEHNR and CDR2 FQNEAQ (reference sequence).

The chain is built from TRBV5-1 and TRBJ2-7, with D possibly TRBD2 on 7 matching bases. CDR1 is SGHRS, CDR2 YFSETQ, per germline. V lost 4 bases, J lost 5 bases, and 19 bases lay in between. The CDR3 extends over 15 amino acids. The CDR3 nucleotides read TGCGCCAGCAGCCCGAGGGGGGGCTTTTTGGACGAGCAGTACTTC. Protein product: CASSPRGGFLDEQYF.

On this clone: The sample has other DNA sequences that encode this CDR3 too. This rearrangement joins TRBV28 to TRBJ2-3; no firm D call. The germline CDR1 and CDR2 sequences are MDHEN and SYDVKM. V lost 1 base and J lost 0, with 8 bases in between. This CDR3 has 15 residues. CDR3 bases: TGTGCCAGCAGTTTATCGGGCCGAAGCACAGATACGCAGTATTTT. Amino acid sequence: CASSLSGRSTDTQYF. The variable domain in full, with the rest retrieved from reference TRBV28 and TRBJ2-3, is DVKVTQSSRYLVKRTGEKVFLECVQDMDHENMFWYRQDPGLGLRLIYFSYDVKMKEKGDIPEGYSVSREKKERFSLILESASTNQTSMYLCASSLSGRSTDTQYFGPGTRLTVL.

The chain has TRBV19 and TRBJ2-7, with TRBD2 matching 7 bases. From germline, CDR1 is LNHDA and CDR2 SQIVND (reference sequence). V trimming: 7 bases; J trimming: 2 bases; junction bases outside the gene matches: 11. The CDR3 sequence is 15 residues long. This chain's CDR3 is CASTPRVGGAYEQYF. The CDR3 DNA is TGTGCCAGTACCCCTCGAGTGGGGGGGGCCTACGAGCAGTACTTC.

The chain is built from TRBV27 and TRBJ1-2, with D possibly matching TRBD1 (5 bases). The CDR3 runs 16 residues. Trimming stripped 3 bases from V and 8 bases from J, with 22 bases between. Germline loops: CDR1 MNHEY, CDR2 SMNVEV (reference sequence). The CDR3 region is CASSFSVRQGGSGYTF. CDR3 coding DNA: TGTGCCAGCAGTTTTAGTGTTCGGCAGGGCGGGTCCGGCTACACCTTC.

The CDR3 sequence: CASSLQAPPYEQYF. The CDR3 DNA is TGTGCCAGCAGTTTACAAGCCCCCCCCTACGAGCAGTACTTC. The rearrangement uses TRBV27 and TRBJ2-7, with no clear D. Looked up from germline, CDR1 is MNHEY and CDR2 is SMNVEV (reference sequence). The V gene lost 2 bases and the J gene lost 2 bases, with 10 bases spanning the gap. This CDR3 region has 14 residues.

As concerns this clone: Other DNA sequences from this sample encode an identical CDR3 as well. The V gene is TRBV27, the J gene TRBJ1-5; a possible D gene is TRBD1 (6 bases). The CDR3 is 15 amino acids. V was cut by 6 bases and J by 0 bases, with 12 bases left in between. In germline, CDR1 is MNHEY, CDR2 SMNVEV (reference sequence). CDR3 nucleotides: TGTGCCAGCAGCCCTAGAGGGGGTAGCAATCAGCCCCAGCATTTT. Its translation is CASSPRGGSNQPQHF.

The rearrangement links TRBV5-1 to TRBJ2-7; 8 bases align to TRBD2. The CDR3 runs 17 residues. V was clipped by 4 bases and J by 2 bases; unmatched bases: 14. The germline gives CDR1 SGHRS, CDR2 YFSETQ. The CDR3, as DNA: TGCGCCAGCAGCCCGCCCCGCAGCGGGAGCGCCACCTACGAGCAGTACTTC. Protein product: CASSPPRSGSATYEQYF.

The chain employs TRBV4-3 and TRBJ1-1; D is unresolved. V lost 5 bases to trimming and J lost 1 base, with 17 bases between them. This CDR3 is 16 amino acids long. Germline V gene data show CDR1 as LGHNA and CDR2 as YSLEER. The CDR3 DNA reads TGCGCCAGCAGCGAAAGCCTCTATACGGGGAACACTGAAGCTTTCTTT. Its protein is CASSESLYTGNTEAFF.

The V call is TRBV12-1, the J call TRBJ2-7; no check of the table's D call, TRBD1, against the DNA was made. TRBV12-1 represents a pseudogene. The CDR3 loop spans 18 amino acids. CDR3 loop: CASSIPPTRDSLGYEQYF. The CDR3 DNA follows: TGTGCCAGCAGCATACCCCCCACTAGGGACAGTTTAGGGTACGAGCAGTACTTC.

The chain carries TRBV4-3 and TRBJ1-1, with 7 nucleotides matching TRBD1. J gave up 7 bases and V 1 base, and 3 bases lay outside the gene matches. The CDR3 extends over 13 amino acids. Germline CDR1 reads LGHNA; CDR2 reads YSLEER. The CDR3 region has the DNA TGCGCCAGCAGCCAAGCAGGGGGGTATGAAGCTTTCTTT. It specifies CASSQAGGYEAFF.

This chain links TRBV7-9 with TRBJ2-1; perhaps D is TRBD1 or TRBD2 (7 bases each). V gave up 5 bases and J gave up 2 bases, with 19 bases separating them. The CDR3 is made up of 17 amino acids. The germline V gene encodes CDR1 SEHNR and CDR2 FQNEAQ (reference sequence). CDR3 bases: TGTGCCAGCAGCCGCCCGAGGGAGGGGGCCACCTACAATGAGCAGTTCTTC. Amino acids: CASSRPREGATYNEQFF.

The chain recombines TRBV27 with TRBJ1-2; 8 bases line up with TRBD1. This CDR3 contains 15 residues. After removal of 3 bases from V and 4 bases from J, the junction contained 7 bases not matched to a gene. Germline lookup yields CDR1 MNHEY and CDR2 SMNVEV (reference sequence). The DNA for the CDR3 is TGTGCCAGCAGTTTGATACAGGGGGTGGGCTATGGCTACACCTTC. This sequence encodes CASSLIQGVGYGYTF.

This clone was seen a single time. The chain combines TRBV29-1 with TRBJ2-1; 7 nucleotides align to TRBD1. This CDR3 comprises 16 residues. In germline, CDR1 is SQVTM, CDR2 ANQGSEA. V lost 4 bases, J lost 0 bases, and 9 bases stayed unmatched. The CDR3 reads CSVGQGTGVSYNEQFF. Written as DNA, the CDR3 is TGCAGCGTTGGGCAAGGAACAGGGGTCTCCTACAATGAGCAGTTCTTC.

This clone appeared once. This rearrangement joins TRBV10-3 to TRBJ2-1; 8 bases align to TRBD2. Per the germline V gene, CDR1 is ENHRY and CDR2 is SYGVKD. V dropped 10 bases and J dropped 6; count of bases not matched to a gene: 14. The CDR3 contains 15 residues. The CDR3 loop is CATSTSGGPTNEQFF. DNA of the CDR3: TGTGCCACCTCAACCTCGGGGGGGCCGACCAATGAGCAGTTCTTC.

The chain has TRBV2 and TRBJ2-1; no firm D call. Looked up from germline, CDR1 is SNHLY and CDR2 is FYNNEI. The CDR3 is made up of 12 amino acids. V was cut by 7 bases and J by 8 bases, with 12 bases left in between. In nucleotides, the CDR3 is TGTGCCAGCACCCAGTCGGTCGATGAGCAGTTCTTC. Encoded protein: CASTQSVDEQFF.

The chain uses TRBV11-2 and TRBJ2-3; 7 bases map to TRBD1. The V and J ends lost 8 bases and 1 base, in that order; junction bases with no gene match: 9. The CDR3 has 15 amino acids. Germline V CDR1 and CDR2: SGHAT, FQNNGV. CDR3 loop: CASDPRDSRTDTQYF. For the CDR3, the DNA is TGTGCCAGCGATCCTCGGGACAGCCGCACAGATACGCAGTATTTT.

Comment on this clone: Other DNA sequences within the sample encode an identical CDR3. The chain recombines TRBV28 with TRBJ2-5; D remains unclear. Germline CDR1 is MDHEN and CDR2 is SYDVKM. The CDR3 is 11 amino acids. V lost 3 bases, J lost 2 bases, and 1 base lay in between. CDR3 coding DNA: TGTGCCAGCAGTTTTCAAGAGACCCAGTACTTC. It specifies CASSFQETQYF. Together with reference TRBV28 and TRBJ2-5, the CDR3 gives the full variable domain: DVKVTQSSRYLVKRTGEKVFLECVQDMDHENMFWYRQDPGLGLRLIYFSYDVKMKEKGDIPEGYSVSREKKERFSLILESASTNQTSMYLCASSFQETQYFGPGTRLLVL.

The chain carries TRBV19 and TRBJ2-7; TRBD2 aligns across 7 bases. The CDR3 loop spans 13 amino acids. Germline V lookup: CDR1 LNHDA, CDR2 SQIVND (reference sequence). V gave up 10 bases and J gave up 3 bases; unmatched junction bases: 9. This CDR3 reads CATRGEPDYEQYF. The CDR3, as DNA: TGTGCCACCCGGGGGGAGCCCGACTACGAGCAGTACTTC.

The chain joins TRBV5-8 to TRBJ1-1, with 10 bases that match TRBD1. The CDR3 spans 14 residues. Germline assignment: CDR1 SGHTS and CDR2 YDEGEE. V shed 4 bases and J 4 bases; nucleotides not matched to a gene: 4. CDR3 in DNA: TGTGCCAGCAGCGCGGGACAGGGGAGCACTGAAGCTTTCTTT. This codes for CASSAGQGSTEAFF.

This clone was counted a single time. This chain connects TRBV10-3 to TRBJ2-2, with 9 bases identical to TRBD2. Losses at the gene ends were 0 bases for V and 5 bases for J; bases not matched to a gene: 7. CDR1 is ENHRY, CDR2 SYGVKD, per germline. This CDR3 contains 17 residues. This CDR3 is CAISESLAGPVTGELFF. CDR3 sequence (DNA): TGTGCCATCAGTGAGTCCCTAGCGGGGCCTGTGACCGGGGAGCTGTTTTTT.